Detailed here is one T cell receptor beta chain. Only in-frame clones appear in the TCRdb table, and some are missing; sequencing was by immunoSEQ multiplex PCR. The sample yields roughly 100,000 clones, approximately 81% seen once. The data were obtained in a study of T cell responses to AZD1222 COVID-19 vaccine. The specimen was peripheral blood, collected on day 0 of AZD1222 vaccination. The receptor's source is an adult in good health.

CDR3 protein: CATSDTGQGEPQHF. The CDR3 nucleotides are TGTGCCACCAGTGATACGGGACAGGGGGAGCCCCAGCATTTT. The chain uses TRBV24-1 and TRBJ1-5, with TRBD1 matching over 11 bases. Germline V gene lookup returns CDR1 KGHDR and CDR2 SFDVKD. This CDR3 comprises 14 residues. V lost 3 bases to trimming and J lost 8 bases; unmatched junction nucleotides: 2.